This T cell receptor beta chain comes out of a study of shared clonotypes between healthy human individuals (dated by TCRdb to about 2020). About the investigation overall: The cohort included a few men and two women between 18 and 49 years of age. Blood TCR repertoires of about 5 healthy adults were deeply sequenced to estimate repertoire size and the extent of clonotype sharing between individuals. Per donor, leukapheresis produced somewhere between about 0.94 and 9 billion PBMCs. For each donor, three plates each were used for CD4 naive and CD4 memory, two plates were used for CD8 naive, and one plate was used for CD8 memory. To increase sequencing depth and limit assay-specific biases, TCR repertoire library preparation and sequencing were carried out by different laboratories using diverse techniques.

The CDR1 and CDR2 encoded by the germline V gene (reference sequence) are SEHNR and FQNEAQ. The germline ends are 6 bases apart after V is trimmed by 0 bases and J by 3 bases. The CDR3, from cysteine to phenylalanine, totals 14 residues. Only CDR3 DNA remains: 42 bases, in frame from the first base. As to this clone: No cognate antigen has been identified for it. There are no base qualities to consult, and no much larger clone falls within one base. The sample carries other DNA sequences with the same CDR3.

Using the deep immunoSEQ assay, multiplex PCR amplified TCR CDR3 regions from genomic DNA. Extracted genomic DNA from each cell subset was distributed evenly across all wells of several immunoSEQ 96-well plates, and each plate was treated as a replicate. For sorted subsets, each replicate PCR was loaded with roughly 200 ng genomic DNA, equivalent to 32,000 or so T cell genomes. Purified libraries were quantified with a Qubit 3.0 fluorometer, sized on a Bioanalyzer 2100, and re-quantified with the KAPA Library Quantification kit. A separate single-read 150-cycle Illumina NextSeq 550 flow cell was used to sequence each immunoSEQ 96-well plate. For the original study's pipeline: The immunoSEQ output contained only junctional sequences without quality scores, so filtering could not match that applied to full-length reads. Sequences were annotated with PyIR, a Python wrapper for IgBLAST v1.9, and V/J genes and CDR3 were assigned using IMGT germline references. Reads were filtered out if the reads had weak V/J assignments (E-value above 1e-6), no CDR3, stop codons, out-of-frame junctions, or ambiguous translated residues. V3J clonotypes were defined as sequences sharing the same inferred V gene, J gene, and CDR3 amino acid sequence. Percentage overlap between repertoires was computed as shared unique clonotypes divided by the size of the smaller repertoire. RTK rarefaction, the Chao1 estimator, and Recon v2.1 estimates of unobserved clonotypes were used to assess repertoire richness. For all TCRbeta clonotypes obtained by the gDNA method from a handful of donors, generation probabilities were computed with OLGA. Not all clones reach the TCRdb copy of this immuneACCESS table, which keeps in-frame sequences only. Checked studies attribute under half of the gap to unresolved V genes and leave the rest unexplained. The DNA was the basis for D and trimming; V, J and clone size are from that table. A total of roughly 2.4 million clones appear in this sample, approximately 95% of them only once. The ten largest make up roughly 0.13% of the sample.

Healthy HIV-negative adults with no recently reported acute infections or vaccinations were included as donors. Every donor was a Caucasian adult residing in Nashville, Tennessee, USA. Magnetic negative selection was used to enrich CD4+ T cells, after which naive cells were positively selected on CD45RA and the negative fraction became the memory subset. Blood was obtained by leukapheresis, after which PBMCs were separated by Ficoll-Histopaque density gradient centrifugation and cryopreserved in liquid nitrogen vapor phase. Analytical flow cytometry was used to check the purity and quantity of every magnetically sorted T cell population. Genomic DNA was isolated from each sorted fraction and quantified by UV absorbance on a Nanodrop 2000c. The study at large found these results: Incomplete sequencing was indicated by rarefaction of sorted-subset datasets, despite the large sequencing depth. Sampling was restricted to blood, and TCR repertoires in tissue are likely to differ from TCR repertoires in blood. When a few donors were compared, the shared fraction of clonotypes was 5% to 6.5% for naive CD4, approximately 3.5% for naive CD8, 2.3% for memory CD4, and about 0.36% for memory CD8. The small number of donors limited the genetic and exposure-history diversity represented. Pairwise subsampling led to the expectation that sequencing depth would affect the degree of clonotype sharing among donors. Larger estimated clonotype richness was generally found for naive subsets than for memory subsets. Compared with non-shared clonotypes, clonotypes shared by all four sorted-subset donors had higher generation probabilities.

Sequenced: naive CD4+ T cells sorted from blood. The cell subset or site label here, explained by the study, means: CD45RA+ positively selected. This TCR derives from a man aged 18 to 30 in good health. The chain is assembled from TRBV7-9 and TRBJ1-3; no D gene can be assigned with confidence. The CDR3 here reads CASSLAPSGNTIYF. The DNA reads TGTGCCAGCAGCTTAGCCCCGAGTGGAAACACCATATATTTT. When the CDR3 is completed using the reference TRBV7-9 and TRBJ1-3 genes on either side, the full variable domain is DTGVSQNPRHKITKRGQNVTFRCDPISEHNRLYWYRQTLGQGPEFLTYFQNEAQLEKSRLLSDRFSAERPKGSFSTLEIQRTEQGDSAMYLCASSLAPSGNTIYFGEGSWLTVV.